In its sample, the clone carrying this T cell receptor (beta chain) was seen a few times. What it binds is unknown. As it was prepared, the TCRbeta library received unique molecular identifiers. TCRdb recomputed calls from the PCR reads with MiXCR, one row per CDR3 protein. The sample yields roughly 310,000 distinct CDR3 sequences, around 20% seen once. The data stem from a study of T-cell reconstitution after alpha-beta-depleted transplantation in children. Study-level findings and limits: In patients about two months after transplant, alpha-beta T cells reportedly arose from several hundred expanded graft clones. Some patients owed their high day-60 TCRbeta diversity to surviving recipient T cells and thymic progenitors. T-cell numbers and diversity, one year after transplant, stemmed largely from T cells that were newly produced.

V dropped 8 bases and J dropped 4; count of bases not matched to a gene: 7. The CDR3 length is 14 residues. Germline V CDR1 and CDR2: MNHEY, SMNVEV (reference sequence). This TCR was recovered from a male patient younger than 18 who had a stem cell transplant for acute lymphoblastic leukemia, so the T cells may come from the graft donor. The V and J genes are TRBV27 and TRBJ2-1, with TRBD1 matching 8 bases. The starting material was PBMCs, mostly from graft donor cells, obtained 180 days after TCRalphabeta/CD19-depleted stem cell transplant. This CDR3 reads CASSGGFGYNEQFF. CDR3 sequence (DNA): TGTGCCAGCTCAGGGGGCTTTGGATACAATGAGCAGTTCTTC.